One and the same sample provided the 25 T cell receptor beta chains below, sequenced in a study of blood T cells in healthy people across ages. The use of a sample-barcoded 5' primer and a J-beta primer mix characterized a second PCR of about 6 to 12 cycles. One entry per CDR3 protein results from TCRdb running MiXCR on the 5' RACE reads. The sample lists 660,000 or so distinct CDR3 sequences, around three fifths occurring once. The sequencing input was blood. The receptors derive from a man in his fifties or sixties in good health.

J is TRBJ2-5 and V is TRBV20-1; 10 bases line up with TRBD1. The J call could be wrong; TRBJ2-7 is a better fit for the DNA end. The CDR3 covers 15 residues. Germline V lookup: CDR1 DFQATT, CDR2 SNEGSKA (reference sequence). CDR3 protein: CSAPSSGTGVGEQYF. Written as DNA, the CDR3 is TGCAGTGCCCCCTCGTCGGGGACAGGGGTTGGCGAGCAGTACTTC.

This clonotype occurred a few times. The chain employs TRBV7-2 and TRBJ2-3; TRBD2 matches 12 bases. Looked up from germline, CDR1 is SGHTA and CDR2 is FQGNSA. The CDR3 has 16 residues. The ends lost 5 bases at V and 1 base at J; junction bases unmatched: 4. The CDR3 coding sequence is TGTGCCAGCAGCCCCCGGACTAGCGGGGGCACAGATACGCAGTATTTT. This sequence encodes CASSPRTSGGTDTQYF.

The chain links TRBV12-3 or TRBV12-4 to TRBJ2-4; 10 nucleotides agree with TRBD1. The J call is in doubt because the DNA end fits TRBJ2-7 better. The CDR3 is 15 residues long. The CDR3 DNA is TGTGCCAGCAGCCCCGGGACAGGGGTCCACTACGAGCAGTACTTC. Translation gives CASSPGTGVHYEQYF.

This clonotype was seen a handful of times. The rearrangement links TRBV7-6 to TRBJ2-7; TRBD1 agrees at 8 bases. CDR1 and CDR2 (germline): SGHVS, FNYEAQ. After removal of 5 bases from V and 2 bases from J, the junction contained 5 bases not matched to a gene. The CDR3 is 14 residues long. The CDR3 spells CASSRGQGPYEQYF. CDR3 DNA: TGTGCCAGCAGCCGCGGACAGGGACCCTACGAGCAGTACTTC.

This rearrangement joins TRBV5-1 to TRBJ1-2; 7 positions match TRBD1. The CDR3 consists of 13 residues. Unmatched junction bases numbered 8, after V lost 4 bases and J lost 8 bases. From germline, CDR1 is SGHRS and CDR2 YFSETQ. CDR3 coding DNA: TGCGCCAGCAGCGTGGACAGGTTCTGGGGCTACACCTTC. Translating gives CASSVDRFWGYTF.

This clonotype was found a few times. V is TRBV7-2 and J is TRBJ2-4, with TRBD1 matching over 7 bases. The CDR3 is 18 residues long. The junction had 13 bases not matched to a gene; V was cut back by 5 bases and J by 0 bases. Germline V gene lookup returns CDR1 SGHTA and CDR2 FQGNSA. CDR3 region: CASSPQVTGDLAKNIQYF. DNA of the CDR3: TGTGCCAGCAGCCCCCAAGTAACAGGGGACCTAGCCAAAAACATTCAGTACTTC.

The gene calls are TRBV7-9 and TRBJ2-4; 11 nucleotides line up with TRBD2. The J call may be wrong; the DNA end is better matched by TRBJ2-5. There are 16 residues in the CDR3. Germline V gene lookup returns CDR1 SEHNR and CDR2 FQNEAQ (reference sequence). This CDR3 is CASSPLGGLAEETQYF. The DNA of the CDR3 is TGTGCCAGCAGCCCCCTCGGGGGACTAGCGGAAGAGACCCAGTACTTC.

This chain connects TRBV20-1 to TRBJ2-5, with D uncertain. The DNA end favors TRBJ2-7, so the J call may be wrong. Germline V CDR1 and CDR2: DFQATT, SNEGSKA (reference sequence). The CDR3 has 15 amino acids. The CDR3 sequence is CSARDGRNPFYEQYF. The CDR3 DNA sequence: TGCAGTGCTAGAGATGGTCGAAACCCCTTCTACGAGCAGTACTTC.

A word on this clonotype: The junction shows a germline mismatch at one end, possibly a read error. The chain is built from TRBV11-2 and TRBJ2-1, with D perhaps matching TRBD2 (5 bases). The CDR3 totals 14 residues. Looked up from germline, CDR1 is SGHAT and CDR2 is FQNNGV. The CDR3 region is CACSLRGTYNEQFF. The DNA of the CDR3 is TGTGCCTGCAGCTTACGAGGGACCTACAATGAGCAGTTCTTC.

The chain carries TRBV29-1 and TRBJ1-4, with 7 bases fitting TRBD1. The ends lost 5 bases at V and 7 bases at J; junction bases unmatched: 7. CDR3 length equals 13 residues. Germline CDR1 SQVTM, CDR2 ANQGSEA. The DNA for the CDR3 is TGCAGCGTTTCACAGGGGAGGGGTGAAAAACTGTTTTTT. Translating it yields CSVSQGRGEKLFF. The entire variable domain, with the rest obtained from reference TRBV29-1 and TRBJ1-4, is as follows: SAVISQKPSRDICQRGTSLTIQCQVDSQVTMMFWYRQQPGQSLTLIATANQGSEATYESGFVIDKFPISRPNLTFSTLTVSNMSPEDSSIYLCSVSQGRGEKLFFGSGTQLSVL.

The V call is TRBV9, the J call TRBJ2-5; TRBD2 is a possible D gene (5 bases). The CDR3 runs 13 residues. V was shortened by 0 bases and J by 5 bases, with 8 bases between the two germline ends. Germline CDR1 and CDR2: SGDLS and YYNGEE. The CDR3 DNA reads as TGTGCCAGCAGCGTAGCTCCGGGGGAGACCCAGTACTTC. It is translated as CASSVAPGETQYF.

The V and J genes are TRBV10-3 and TRBJ2-1; 9 bases fit TRBD2. Trimming removed 3 bases from V and 7 bases from J; junction bases left unmatched: 13. The CDR3 consists of 17 residues. Germline assignment: CDR1 ENHRY and CDR2 SYGVKD. The CDR3 is CAISDPPVAGGRNEQFF. The CDR3 DNA is TGTGCCATCAGTGATCCCCCGGTGGCGGGGGGGAGAAATGAGCAGTTCTTC.

The CDR3: CASSLRGLAGDTQYF. The CDR3 nucleotides read TGTGCCAGCAGTTTAAGGGGACTAGCTGGAGATACGCAGTATTTT. The J gene is TRBJ2-3, the V gene TRBV12-3 or TRBV12-4; 9 nucleotides line up with TRBD2. This CDR3 has 15 amino acids. V gave up 2 bases and J gave up 5 bases; unmatched junction bases: 5.

The chain employs TRBV4-1 and TRBJ2-7; a possible D gene is TRBD1 (5 bases). Germline CDR1 reads MGHRA; CDR2 reads YSYEKL. The CDR3 has 16 residues. V was clipped by 0 bases and J by 2 bases, with 14 bases between them. In DNA form, the CDR3 reads TGCGCCAGCAGCCAAGATCAGGGCAGACTTACCTACGAGCAGTACTTC. This gives the protein CASSQDQGRLTYEQYF.

This chain uses TRBV11-2 with TRBJ2-4; no reliable D call. The end of the DNA fits TRBJ2-7 better, so the J call may be wrong. The CDR3 extends over 12 amino acids. Looked up from germline, CDR1 is SGHAT and CDR2 is FQNNGV. DNA of the CDR3: TGTGCCTGCGGACGGACGACCTACGAGCAGTACTTC. Translation: CACGRTTYEQYF.

This clonotype appeared a few times. The chain joins TRBV5-1 to TRBJ2-1; 7 bases are shared with TRBD2. This CDR3 has 15 residues. Germline loops: CDR1 SGHRS, CDR2 YFSETQ. The ends lost 1 base at V and 7 bases at J; junction bases unmatched: 8. The CDR3 protein is CASSLRSGEDNEQFF. The DNA for the CDR3 is TGCGCCAGCAGCTTGCGGAGCGGGGAAGATAATGAGCAGTTCTTC.

The chain couples TRBV12-3 or TRBV12-4 to TRBJ1-5; tentatively, D is TRBD1 (6 bases). V was trimmed by 6 bases and J by 1 base, leaving 16 bases between them. This CDR3 is built from 16 residues. The CDR3 protein is CASSSRGQGSNQPQHF. The CDR3 DNA is TGTGCCAGCAGCAGCAGGGGCCAGGGGAGCAATCAGCCCCAGCATTTT.

The chain recombines TRBV12-5 with TRBJ2-2; D remains unclear. The CDR3 sequence is 12 residues long. V lost 1 base to trimming and J lost 6 bases, with 3 bases between them. The germline CDR1 and CDR2 sequences are LGHNT and FRNRAP. This chain's CDR3 is CASGLGPGELFF. CDR3 bases: TGTGCTAGTGGTTTGGGACCCGGGGAGCTGTTTTTT.

This clonotype has just a few counts. This sequence joins TRBV28 and TRBJ2-4; D is possibly TRBD1 or TRBD2 (6 bases each). The V and J ends lost 3 bases and 3 bases respectively, with 12 bases between them. Germline V gene lookup returns CDR1 MDHEN and CDR2 SYDVKM. The CDR3 length is 15 residues. The CDR3 loop reads CASSLGGVDKNIQYF. As DNA, the CDR3 is TGTGCCAGCAGTTTGGGGGGCGTCGACAAAAACATTCAGTACTTC.

This clonotype was observed a few times. This rearrangement joins TRBV10-2 to TRBJ2-7; 8 bases match TRBD1. The ends lost 4 bases at V and 3 bases at J; junction bases unmatched: 5. Germline V gene sequence: CDR1 WSHSY, CDR2 SAAADI. The CDR3 consists of 14 residues. CDR3 sequence (DNA): TGCGCCAGCAGTGGACAGGGGAGCTTCTACGAGCAGTACTTC. This sequence encodes CASSGQGSFYEQYF.

This rearrangement joins TRBV6-5 to TRBJ2-3; the D gene is possibly TRBD2 (6 bases). Looked up from germline, CDR1 is MNHEY and CDR2 is SVGAGI. The CDR3 runs 16 residues. Trimming removed 0 bases from V and 0 bases from J, with 10 bases in between. This CDR3 reads CASSYSSGTSTDTQYF. The CDR3 DNA reads as TGTGCCAGCAGTTACTCGTCCGGGACTAGCACAGATACGCAGTATTTT.

The chain uses TRBV24-1 and TRBJ1-2, with a tentative D call TRBD1 (5 bases). Germline CDR1 KGHDR, CDR2 SFDVKD. The CDR3 sequence is 14 residues long. V lost 4 bases to trimming and J lost 2 bases, with 10 bases between them. The CDR3 sequence: CATSDGGSNYGYTF. In nucleotides, the CDR3 is TGTGCCACCAGTGACGGGGGGTCGAACTATGGCTACACCTTC.

This rearrangement joins TRBV4-1 to TRBJ1-4; TRBD1 matches at 10 bases. V lost 4 bases to trimming and J lost 7 bases; unmatched junction nucleotides: 6. Germline lookup yields CDR1 MGHRA and CDR2 YSYEKL. This CDR3 spans 15 amino acids. The CDR3 nucleotides are TGCGCCAGCAGCCTTCCGGGACAGGGGATTGAAAAACTGTTTTTT. It is translated as CASSLPGQGIEKLFF.

The chain recombines TRBV7-9 with TRBJ2-7; the D gene is possibly TRBD2 (6 bases). CDR3 length: 18 amino acids. V lost 2 bases and J 3 bases, leaving 23 bases between the germline ends. Looked up from germline, CDR1 is SEHNR and CDR2 is FQNEAQ (reference sequence). CDR3 coding DNA: TGTGCCAGCAGCTTAAGCGGGTCGGTGGCAGGGTCGGTCTACGAGCAGTACTTC. It yields the protein CASSLSGSVAGSVYEQYF.

The sample holds many counts of this clonotype. The chain has TRBV5-1 and TRBJ1-1, with a possible D match to TRBD1 (5 bases). Germline V gene sequence: CDR1 SGHRS, CDR2 YFSETQ. V shed 4 bases and J shed 1 base, with 17 bases lying between them. CDR3 length equals 16 residues. The CDR3 reads CASSLRAGTPNTEAFF. Here the CDR3 DNA reads TGCGCCAGCAGCCTGCGGGCAGGGACCCCGAACACTGAAGCTTTCTTT. Combining the CDR3 with reference TRBV5-1 and TRBJ1-1 gives the whole variable domain KAGVTQTPRYLIKTRGQQVTLSCSPISGHRSVSWYQQTPGQGLQFLFEYFSETQRNKGNFPGRFSGRQFSNSRSEMNVSTLELGDSALYLCASSLRAGTPNTEAFFGQGTRLTVV.